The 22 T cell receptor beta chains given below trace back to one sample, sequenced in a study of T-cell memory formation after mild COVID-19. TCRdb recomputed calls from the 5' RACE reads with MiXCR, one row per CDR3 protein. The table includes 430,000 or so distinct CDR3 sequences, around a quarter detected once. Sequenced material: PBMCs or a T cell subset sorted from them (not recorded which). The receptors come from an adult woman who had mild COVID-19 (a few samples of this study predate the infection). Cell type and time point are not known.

The CDR3 region has the DNA TGTGCCAGCAGCAAAGGAACAGGGCAAGAGTACGAGCAGTACTTC. It encodes CASSKGTGQEYEQYF. The V call is TRBV21-1, the J call TRBJ2-7; the table assigns TRBD1, which was not confirmed against the DNA. TRBV21-1 has pseudogene status. CDR3 size: 15 residues.

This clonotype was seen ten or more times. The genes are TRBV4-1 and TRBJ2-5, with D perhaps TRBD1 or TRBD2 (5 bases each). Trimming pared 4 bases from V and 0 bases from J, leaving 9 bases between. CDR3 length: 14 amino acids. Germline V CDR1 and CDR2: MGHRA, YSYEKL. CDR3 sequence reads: CASSPPGHQETQYF. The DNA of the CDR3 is TGCGCCAGCAGCCCGCCGGGACACCAAGAGACCCAGTACTTC.

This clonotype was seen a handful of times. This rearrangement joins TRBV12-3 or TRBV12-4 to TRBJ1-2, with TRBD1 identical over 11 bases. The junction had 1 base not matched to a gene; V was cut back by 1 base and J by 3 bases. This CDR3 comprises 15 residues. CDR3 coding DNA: TGTGCCAGCAGTTTAGGGGGACAGGGGGACTATGGCTACACCTTC. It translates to CASSLGGQGDYGYTF.

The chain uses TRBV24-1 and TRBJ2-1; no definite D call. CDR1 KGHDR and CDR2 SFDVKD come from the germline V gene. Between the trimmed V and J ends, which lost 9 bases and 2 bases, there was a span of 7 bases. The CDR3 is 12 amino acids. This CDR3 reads CATGSTYNEQFF. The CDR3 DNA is TGTGCCACCGGTAGTACCTACAATGAGCAGTTCTTC.

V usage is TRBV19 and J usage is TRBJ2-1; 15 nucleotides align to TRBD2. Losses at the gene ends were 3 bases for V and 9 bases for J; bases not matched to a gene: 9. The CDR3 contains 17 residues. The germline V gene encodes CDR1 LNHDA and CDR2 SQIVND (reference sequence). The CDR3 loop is CASSILRTSGRAGEQFF. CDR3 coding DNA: TGTGCCAGTAGTATTCTCAGGACTAGCGGGAGGGCCGGTGAGCAGTTCTTC. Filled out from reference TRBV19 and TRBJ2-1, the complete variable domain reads DGGITQSPKYLFRKEGQNVTLSCEQNLNHDAMYWYRQDPGQGLRLIYYSQIVNDFQKGDIAEGYSVSREKKESFPLTVTSAQKNPTAFYLCASSILRTSGRAGEQFFGPGTRLTVL.

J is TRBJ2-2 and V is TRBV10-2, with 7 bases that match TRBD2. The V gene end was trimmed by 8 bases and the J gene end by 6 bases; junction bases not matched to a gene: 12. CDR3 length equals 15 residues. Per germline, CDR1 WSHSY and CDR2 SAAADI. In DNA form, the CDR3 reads TGCGCCAGCTCGAACCGGGACTACCTCCCCGGGGAGCTGTTTTTT. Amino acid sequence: CASSNRDYLPGELFF.

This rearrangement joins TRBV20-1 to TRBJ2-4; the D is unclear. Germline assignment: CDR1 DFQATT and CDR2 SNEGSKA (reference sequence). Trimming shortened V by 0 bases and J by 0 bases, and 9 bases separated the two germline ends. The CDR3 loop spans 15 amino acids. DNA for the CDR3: TGCAGTGCTAGAGAAGGGTTTGCAGCCAAAAACATTCAGTACTTC. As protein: CSAREGFAAKNIQYF.

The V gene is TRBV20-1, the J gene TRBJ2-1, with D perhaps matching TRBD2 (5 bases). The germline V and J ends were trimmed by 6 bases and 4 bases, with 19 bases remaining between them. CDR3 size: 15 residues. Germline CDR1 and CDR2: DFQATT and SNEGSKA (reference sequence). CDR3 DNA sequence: TGCAGTGCCCCAGAGGGTAGCGTGATATACAATGAGCAGTTCTTC. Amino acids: CSAPEGSVIYNEQFF.

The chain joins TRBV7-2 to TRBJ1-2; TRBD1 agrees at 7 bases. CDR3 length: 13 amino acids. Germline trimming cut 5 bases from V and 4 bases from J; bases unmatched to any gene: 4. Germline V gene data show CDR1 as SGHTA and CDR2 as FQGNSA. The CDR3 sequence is CASSIDRVYGYTF. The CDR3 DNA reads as TGTGCCAGCAGCATAGACAGGGTCTATGGCTACACCTTC.

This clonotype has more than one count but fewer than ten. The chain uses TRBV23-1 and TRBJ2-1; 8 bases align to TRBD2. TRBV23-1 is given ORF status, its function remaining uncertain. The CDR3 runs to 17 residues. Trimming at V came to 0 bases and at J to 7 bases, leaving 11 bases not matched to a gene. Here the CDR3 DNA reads TGCGCCAGCAGTCAATCTCTTCTAGCGGGTGCTACAAATGAGCAGTTCTTC. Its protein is CASSQSLLAGATNEQFF.

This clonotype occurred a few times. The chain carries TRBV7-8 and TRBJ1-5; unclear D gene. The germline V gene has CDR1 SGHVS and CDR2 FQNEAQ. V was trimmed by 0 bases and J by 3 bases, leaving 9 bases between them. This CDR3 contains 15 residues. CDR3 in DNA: TGTGCCAGCAGCTTAGCGGCGGGAACCAATCAGCCCCAGCATTTT. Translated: CASSLAAGTNQPQHF.

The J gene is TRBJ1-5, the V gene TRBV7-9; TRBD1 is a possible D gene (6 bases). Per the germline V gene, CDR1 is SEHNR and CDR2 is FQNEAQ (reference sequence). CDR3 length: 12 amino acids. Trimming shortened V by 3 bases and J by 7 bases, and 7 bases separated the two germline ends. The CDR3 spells CASSLDSQPQHF. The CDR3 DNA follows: TGTGCCAGCAGCTTGGACAGCCAGCCCCAGCATTTT.

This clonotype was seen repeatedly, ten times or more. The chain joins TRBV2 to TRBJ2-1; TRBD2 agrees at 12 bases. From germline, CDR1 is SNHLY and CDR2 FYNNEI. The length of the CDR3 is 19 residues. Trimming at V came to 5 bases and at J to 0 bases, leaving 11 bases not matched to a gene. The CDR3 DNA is TGTGCCAGCAGTTATGCCCGGACTAGCGGGAACCCCTCCTACAATGAGCAGTTCTTC. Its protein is CASSYARTSGNPSYNEQFF.

The CDR3 coding sequence is TGCAGTGCTAACCTAAATAACTATGGCTACACCTTC. It specifies CSANLNNYGYTF. The chain has TRBV20-1 and TRBJ1-2, with no clear D. Germline V gives CDR1 DFQATT, CDR2 SNEGSKA (reference sequence). The CDR3 has 12 residues. With 4 bases removed from V and 1 base from J, the gap between germline ends came to 7 bases.

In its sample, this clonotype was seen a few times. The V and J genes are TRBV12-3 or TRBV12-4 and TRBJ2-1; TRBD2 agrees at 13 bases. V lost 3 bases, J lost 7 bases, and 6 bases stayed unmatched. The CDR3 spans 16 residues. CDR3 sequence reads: CASSFGLAGESNEQFF. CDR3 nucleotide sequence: TGTGCCAGCAGTTTCGGACTAGCGGGAGAATCGAATGAGCAGTTCTTC.

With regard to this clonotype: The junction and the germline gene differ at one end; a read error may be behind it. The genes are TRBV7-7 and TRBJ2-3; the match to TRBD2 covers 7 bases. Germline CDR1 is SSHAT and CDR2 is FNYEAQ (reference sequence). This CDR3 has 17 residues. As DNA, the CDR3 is TGTGCTAGCAGCGAAACCGCGGGAGTGGGGAGCGCAGATACGCAGTATTTT. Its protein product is CASSETAGVGSADTQYF.

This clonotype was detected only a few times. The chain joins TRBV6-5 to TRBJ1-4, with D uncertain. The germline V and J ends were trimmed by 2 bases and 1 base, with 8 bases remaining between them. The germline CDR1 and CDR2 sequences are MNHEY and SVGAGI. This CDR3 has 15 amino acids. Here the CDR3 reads CASSYTVETNEKLFF. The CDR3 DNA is TGTGCCAGCAGTTACACTGTGGAAACTAATGAAAAACTGTTTTTT.

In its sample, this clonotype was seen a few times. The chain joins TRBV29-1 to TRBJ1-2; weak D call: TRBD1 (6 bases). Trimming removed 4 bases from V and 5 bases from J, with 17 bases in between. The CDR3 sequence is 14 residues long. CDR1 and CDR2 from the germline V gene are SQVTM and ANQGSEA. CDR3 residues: CSVVSPSGVYGYTF. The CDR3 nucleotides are TGCAGCGTTGTCTCCCCCTCAGGGGTGTATGGCTACACCTTC.

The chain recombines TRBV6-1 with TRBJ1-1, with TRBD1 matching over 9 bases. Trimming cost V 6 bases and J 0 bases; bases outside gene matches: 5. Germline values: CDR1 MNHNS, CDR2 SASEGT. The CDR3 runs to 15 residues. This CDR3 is CASSGDRAMNTEAFF. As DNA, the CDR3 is TGTGCCAGCAGCGGGGACAGGGCCATGAACACTGAAGCTTTCTTT.

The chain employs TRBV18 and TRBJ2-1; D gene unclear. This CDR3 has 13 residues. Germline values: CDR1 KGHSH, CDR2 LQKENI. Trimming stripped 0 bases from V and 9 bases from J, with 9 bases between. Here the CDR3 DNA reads TGTGCCAGCTCACCACCGCCGACCCCTGAGCAGTTCTTC. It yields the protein CASSPPPTPEQFF.

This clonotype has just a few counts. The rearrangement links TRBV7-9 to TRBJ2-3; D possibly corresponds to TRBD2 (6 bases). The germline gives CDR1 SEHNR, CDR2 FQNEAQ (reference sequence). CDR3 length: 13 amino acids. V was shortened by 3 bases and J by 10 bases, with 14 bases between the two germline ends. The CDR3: CASSFPGVQAQYF. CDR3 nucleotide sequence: TGTGCCAGCAGCTTCCCGGGGGTCCAGGCGCAGTATTTT.

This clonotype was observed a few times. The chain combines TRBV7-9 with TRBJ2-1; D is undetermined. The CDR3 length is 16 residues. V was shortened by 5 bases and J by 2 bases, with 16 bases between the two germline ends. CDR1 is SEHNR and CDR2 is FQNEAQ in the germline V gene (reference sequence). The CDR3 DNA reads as TGTGCCAGCAGCACCATGCTAGGAGAAGCCTACAATGAGCAGTTCTTC. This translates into CASSTMLGEAYNEQFF.